Listed below are T cell receptor beta chains from one sample, sequenced in a study of blood T cell repertoires in COVID-19. Libraries were prepared by immunoSEQ multiplex PCR; TCRdb keeps only in-frame clonotypes and omits some of them. The table has about 330,000 clones, approximately 87% seen once. The source material was PBMCs or T cells enriched from blood (not recorded which). The source is a woman under 40 who had recovered from COVID-19. The CDR3 runs from the conserved cysteine through the conserved F or W. A D gene is named only where the DNA matches it firmly. Some rows have no size entry. The others give once, few or many, or a class for an expanded clone.

J: TRBJ2-5
D: NA
size: NA
V: TRBV7-7
DNA: TGTGCCAGCAGCCCCAGGGTTGGGGAGACCCAGTACTTC
CDR3: CASSPRVGETQYF

J: TRBJ2-7
D: NA
size: NA
V: TRBV10-3
DNA: TGTGCCATCAGTGAATCGGGGCAGGGGACCTCCTACGAGCAGTACTTC
CDR3: CAISESGQGTSYEQYF

J: TRBJ1-1
D: TRBD1
size: NA
V: TRBV10-1
DNA: TGCGCCAGCACCCGGGACAGGGAGTCTGCTGGGGCTTTCTTT
CDR3: CASTRDRESAGAFF

J: TRBJ1-4
D: TRBD1
size: NA
V: TRBV6-5
DNA: TGTGCCAGCAGGGAGGGGACAGGGGGAAATGAAAAACTGTTTTTT
CDR3: CASREGTGGNEKLFF

J: TRBJ2-7
D: NA
size: NA
V: TRBV5-8
DNA: TGTGCCAGCAGCTTGGACAAAAAATACGAGCAGTACTTC
CDR3: CASSLDKKYEQYF

J: TRBJ2-5
D: NA
size: once
V: TRBV19
DNA: TGTGCCAGTAGTATAGGGCTCTTCAGGGCGGAGACCCAGTACTTC
CDR3: CASSIGLFRAETQYF

J: TRBJ2-7
D: TRBD2
size: NA
V: TRBV6-5
DNA: TGTGCCAGCACCCCTAACGGGTGGGGGGGCTACGAGCAGTACTTC
CDR3: CASTPNGWGGYEQYF

J: TRBJ1-3
D: NA
size: NA
V: TRBV6-5
DNA: TGTGCCAGCAGCCCCGGGAGGGAAGCTGGAAACACCATATATTTT
CDR3: CASSPGREAGNTIYF

J: TRBJ1-4
D: NA
size: NA
V: TRBV6-5
DNA: TGTGCCAGCTCCAGGGGATCTAATGAAAAACTGTTTTTT
CDR3: CASSRGSNEKLFF

J: TRBJ1-4
D: NA
size: once
V: TRBV29-1
DNA: TGCAGCGTTGGAGGACGGACGGAAAGCGGCACTAATGAAAAACTGTTTTTT
CDR3: CSVGGRTESGTNEKLFF

J: TRBJ2-1
D: TRBD2
size: NA
V: TRBV6-5
DNA: TGTGCCAGCAGTTACGGGGGAGGGAATGAGCAGTTCTTC
CDR3: CASSYGGGNEQFF

J: TRBJ1-4
D: NA
size: few
V: TRBV7-8
DNA: TGTGCCAGCAGCCTTGCACCTAGGGGAATGCAGTTTTTT
CDR3: CASSLAPRGMQFF

J: TRBJ1-2
D: TRBD1
size: few
V: TRBV7-8
DNA: TGTGCCAGCAGCTTGTCCCGGACAGGGAATAGTCCCTCAAACTATGGCTACACCTTC
CDR3: CASSLSRTGNSPSNYGYTF

J: TRBJ1-1
D: NA
size: NA
V: TRBV5-1
DNA: TGCGCCAGCAGCTGGGACGGGAGGACTGAAGCTTTCTTT
CDR3: CASSWDGRTEAFF

J: TRBJ2-1
D: NA
size: NA
V: TRBV9
DNA: TGTGCCAGCAGCGTAGCCGGGAATACCTACAATGAGCAGTTCTTC
CDR3: CASSVAGNTYNEQFF

J: TRBJ1-2
D: NA
size: NA
V: TRBV27
DNA: TGTGCCAGCAGTTTAATTGCGGGGGACGGCTACACCTTC
CDR3: CASSLIAGDGYTF

J: TRBJ2-7
D: NA
size: NA
V: TRBV18
DNA: TGTGCCAGCTCGCCGACAGAAACTTACGAGCAGTACTTC
CDR3: CASSPTETYEQYF

J: TRBJ2-7
D: NA
size: NA
V: TRBV7-2
DNA: TGTGCCAGCAGCTTAGTTACACAGGGACGCAACTACGAGCAGTACTTC
CDR3: CASSLVTQGRNYEQYF

J: TRBJ1-2
D: TRBD1
size: once
V: TRBV27
DNA: TGTGCCAGCACCACGATCGGGACAGGGGGCAATGATGGCTACACCTTC
CDR3: CASTTIGTGGNDGYTF

J: TRBJ2-7
D: NA
size: NA
V: TRBV7-8
DNA: TGTGCCAGCAGCCAAACCACAGGTTTACCGTACGAGCAGTACTTC
CDR3: CASSQTTGLPYEQYF

J: TRBJ1-1
D: NA
size: NA
V: TRBV18
DNA: TGTGCCAGCTCACCACAGGTAGCAAACACTGAAGCTTTCTTT
CDR3: CASSPQVANTEAFF

J: TRBJ1-1
D: NA
size: NA
V: TRBV9
DNA: TGTGCCAGCAGCCTCGGGACAACTAACACTGAAGCTTTCTTT
CDR3: CASSLGTTNTEAFF

J: TRBJ2-1
D: TRBD1
size: NA
V: TRBV7-2
DNA: TGTGCCAGCACCTTGTACGGCCTACAGGGGGGTGAGCAGTTCTTC
CDR3: CASTLYGLQGGEQFF

J: TRBJ2-2
D: TRBD1
size: NA
V: TRBV2
DNA: TGTGCCAGCACCCTAGGGGACAGGGGGATTGGCACCGGGGAGCTGTTTTTT
CDR3: CASTLGDRGIGTGELFF

J: TRBJ1-5
D: NA
size: few
V: TRBV19
DNA: TGTGCCAGTAGAGGGGTGACGGGTTTTCATCAGCCCCAGCATTTT
CDR3: CASRGVTGFHQPQHF

J: TRBJ2-1
D: TRBD1
size: NA
V: TRBV24-1
DNA: TGTGCCACCAGTGACCAGGGGGTGGGGGTCGTCGATGAGCAGTTCTTC
CDR3: CATSDQGVGVVDEQFF

J: TRBJ1-1
D: NA
size: NA
V: TRBV7-2
DNA: TGTGCCAGCAGCCTAGAGCCCGGGAACACTGAAGCTTTCTTT
CDR3: CASSLEPGNTEAFF

J: TRBJ2-3
D: TRBD2
size: NA
V: TRBV7-2
DNA: TGTGCCAGCAGCTTAGCGGTCAAGCGGGGGGGCATCGCAGATACGCAGTATTTT
CDR3: CASSLAVKRGGIADTQYF

J: TRBJ1-1
D: NA
size: NA
V: TRBV24-1
DNA: TGTGCCACCCGGATAACAGGGTACACTGAAGCTTTCTTT
CDR3: CATRITGYTEAFF

J: TRBJ2-2
D: NA
size: NA
V: TRBV7-7
DNA: TGTGCCAGCAGCCCAGACAGGGCGGGGACCGGGGAGCTGTTTTTT
CDR3: CASSPDRAGTGELFF

J: TRBJ1-6
D: NA
size: few
V: TRBV19
DNA: TGTGCCAGTAGTTCCCCAGGGCGAAATTCACCCCTCCACTTT
CDR3: CASSSPGRNSPLHF

J: TRBJ1-1
D: NA
size: NA
V: TRBV10-3
DNA: TGTGCCATCAGGGAATCATGGGAGACCACTGAAGCTTTCTTT
CDR3: CAIRESWETTEAFF

J: TRBJ2-7
D: NA
size: once
V: TRBV3-1/TRBV3-2
DNA: TGTGCCAGCAGCCAACCCGGGACAACTCTTGTCGAGCAGTACTTC
CDR3: CASSQPGTTLVEQYF

J: TRBJ1-1
D: TRBD1
size: NA
V: TRBV5-6
DNA: TGTGCCACCCTGGACAGGGGAAGTACTGAAGCTTTCTTT
CDR3: CATLDRGSTEAFF

J: TRBJ2-7
D: NA
size: NA
V: TRBV11-2
DNA: TGTGCCAGCAGCTTAGGTCCGGGACACTCTCGGGAGCAGTACTTC
CDR3: CASSLGPGHSREQYF

J: TRBJ2-1
D: NA
size: NA
V: TRBV19
DNA: TGTGCCAGTACCCCCTCGCGGGGCCGTCACAATGAGCAGTTCTTC
CDR3: CASTPSRGRHNEQFF

J: TRBJ1-1
D: NA
size: NA
V: TRBV30
DNA: TGTGCCTGGATGCGACCCCGGGGGGCTCCCCTTGAAGCTTTCTTT
CDR3: CAWMRPRGAPLEAFF

J: TRBJ2-2
D: NA
size: NA
V: TRBV7-6
DNA: TGTGCCAGCAGCTTAGGTGGGGGCACGAACACCGGGGAGCTGTTTTTT
CDR3: CASSLGGGTNTGELFF

J: TRBJ1-1
D: NA
size: NA
V: TRBV16
DNA: TGTGCCAGCAGCCGATGGGACAACCTCTTCATGAACACTGAAGCTTTCTTT
CDR3: CASSRWDNLFMNTEAFF

J: TRBJ2-7
D: TRBD1
size: NA
V: TRBV7-8
DNA: TGTGCCAGCAGCTCACCAGGGGGAAGTTTTGGGTACGAGCAGTACTTC
CDR3: CASSSPGGSFGYEQYF